Following are 2 T cell receptor beta chains from one sample sequenced in a study of blood T cell repertoires in COVID-19. This table comes from immunoSEQ multiplex PCR, and its TCRdb copy is limited to in-frame clones, with some not included. The sample has roughly 240,000 clones, about 89% seen once. The sequenced material came from peripheral blood. These receptors were taken from an older woman who had recovered from COVID-19.

The chain uses TRBV27 and TRBJ2-2; the match to TRBD1 covers 7 bases. The CDR3 is 16 residues long. Per germline, CDR1 MNHEY and CDR2 SMNVEV (reference sequence). The J segment lost 0 bases and the V segment lost 6 bases, leaving 7 bases of the junction unmatched. The CDR3 DNA is TGTGCCAGCAGCCGACAGGGCTCTTCGAACACCGGGGAGCTGTTTTTT. It codes for CASSRQGSSNTGELFF.

The genes are TRBV11-2 and TRBJ1-2, with a possible D match to TRBD1 (5 bases). The germline gives CDR1 SGHAT, CDR2 FQNNGV. This CDR3 contains 15 residues. V was clipped by 4 bases and J by 1 base, with 13 bases between them. CDR3 in DNA: TGTGCCAGCAGCTCCCTCGTGGGGCGTAACTATGGCTACACCTTC. Translation: CASSSLVGRNYGYTF.